The 15 T cell receptor beta chains presented below share a single source sample, sequenced in a study of T cell repertoires in cytomegalovirus infection. Antigens of these TCRs are unknown. TCRdb re-analysed the reads in MiXCR, keeping a single row per CDR3 protein. The sample yields about 310,000 distinct CDR3 sequences, approximately 25% seen once. The sequences come from cultured PBMCs, collected from culture after CMV antigen stimulation. The receptors originated from a human donor in good health (CMV status not recorded). Some clones in this sample may be carry-over from other donors' samples.

The chain combines TRBV24-1 with TRBJ1-2; D remains unclear. From germline, CDR1 is KGHDR and CDR2 SFDVKD. Trimming pared 2 bases from V and 0 bases from J, leaving 15 bases between. The CDR3 spans 17 residues. DNA for the CDR3: TGTGCCACCAGTGATTCCCGGACGTCAGGTTCTAACTATGGCTACACCTTC. The encoded protein is CATSDSRTSGSNYGYTF.

The chain recombines TRBV6-1 with TRBJ2-7, with D perhaps TRBD1 (5 bases). Germline CDR1 and CDR2: MNHNS and SASEGT. Trimming removed 7 bases at V and 0 bases at J, with 16 bases between. The CDR3 sequence is 15 residues long. Here the CDR3 reads CASTKGAVSSYEQYF. Here the CDR3 DNA reads TGTGCCAGCACTAAAGGGGCGGTTAGCTCCTACGAGCAGTACTTC.

This clonotype was observed many times. The chain carries TRBV7-2 and TRBJ2-7; D gene unclear. Trimming took off 5 bases at V and 6 bases at J, with 11 bases between the two ends. CDR3 size: 12 residues. Germline V gene data show CDR1 as SGHTA and CDR2 as FQGNSA. The CDR3 region has the DNA TGTGCCAGCAGCCCACCGTCCCCCGAGCAGTACTTC. This sequence encodes CASSPPSPEQYF.

The chain links TRBV6-2 or TRBV6-3 to TRBJ2-1; TRBD1 matches 10 bases. V was clipped by 7 bases and J by 7 bases; unmatched bases: 16. CDR3 length equals 17 residues. Germline values: CDR1 MNHEY, CDR2 SVGEGT. The CDR3 region is CASTHPLGTGVGNEQFF. The CDR3, as DNA: TGTGCCAGCACGCACCCACTGGGGACAGGGGTAGGAAATGAGCAGTTCTTC.

This clonotype was seen many times. The chain carries TRBV7-6 and TRBJ2-2, with 8 bases identical to TRBD1. Germline lookup yields CDR1 SGHVS and CDR2 FNYEAQ. The CDR3 extends over 15 amino acids. J lost 1 base, V lost 4 bases, and 2 bases had no gene match. CDR3 sequence: CASSSGTGNTGELFF. CDR3 DNA sequence: TGTGCCAGCAGCTCCGGGACAGGGAACACCGGGGAGCTGTTTTTT.

The CDR3 is CASRKGQHFDEQFF. CDR3 coding DNA: TGTGCCAGCAGAAAGGGCCAGCATTTTGATGAGCAGTTCTTC. The chain employs TRBV6-6 and TRBJ2-1; D call uncertain. The V gene's germline CDR1 is MNHNY and CDR2 SVGAGI (reference sequence). The CDR3 is made up of 14 amino acids. Trimming shortened V by 6 bases and J by 8 bases, and 17 bases separated the two germline ends.

This clonotype was detected a few times. The genes are TRBV7-3 and TRBJ2-4; 7 bases line up with TRBD2. The germline V gene encodes CDR1 SGHTA and CDR2 FQGTGA. The CDR3 runs 15 residues. V lost 5 bases, J lost 5 bases, and 9 bases stayed unmatched. CDR3 coding DNA: TGTGCCAGCAGCGATTACGTCCGGGGGGAAAACATTCAGTACTTC. Protein product: CASSDYVRGENIQYF.

This clonotype was detected many times. The genes are TRBV7-6 and TRBJ2-3, with D unclear. V gave up 5 bases and J gave up 0 bases, with 9 bases separating them. CDR1 is SGHVS and CDR2 is FNYEAQ in the germline V gene. The CDR3 sequence is 14 residues long. DNA for the CDR3: TGTGCCAGCAGCCAAATTGACAGCACAGATACGCAGTATTTT. Translated: CASSQIDSTDTQYF.

In its sample, this clonotype was seen a few times. The chain carries TRBV12-3 or TRBV12-4 and TRBJ2-1; D is unclear. The CDR3 is 12 residues long. Trimming cost V 7 bases and J 4 bases, with 8 bases left between them. The chain's CDR3 is CASTFSYNEQFF. The CDR3 DNA sequence: TGTGCCAGCACCTTCTCATACAATGAGCAGTTCTTC.

This clonotype was recorded at least ten times. This chain connects TRBV7-2 to TRBJ2-7; D perhaps matches TRBD2 (5 bases). CDR1 and CDR2 from the germline V gene are SGHTA and FQGNSA. The CDR3 is made up of 15 amino acids. V was cut by 1 base and J by 4 bases, with 14 bases left in between. CDR3 bases: TGTGCCAGCAGCTTAGGAGTCACCGCGGGTTACGAGCAGTACTTC. This gives the protein CASSLGVTAGYEQYF.

This clonotype was seen just once. The genes are TRBV19 and TRBJ2-5; D may be TRBD1 (5 bases). V was cut by 5 bases and J by 5 bases, with 15 bases left in between. CDR3 length equals 14 residues. The germline V gene has CDR1 LNHDA and CDR2 SQIVND (reference sequence). The CDR3 DNA follows: TGTGCCAGTAGTTTCGCAGGGCGTCCGGAGACCCAGTACTTC. Residues: CASSFAGRPETQYF.

The chain is built from TRBV2 and TRBJ1-2, with 8 bases lining up with TRBD1. CDR3 length equals 13 residues. Per the germline V gene, CDR1 is SNHLY and CDR2 is FYNNEI. The J segment lost 9 bases and the V segment lost 3 bases, leaving 6 bases of the junction unmatched. Here the CDR3 DNA reads TGTGCCAGCAGTGACAGGGGGCGCGGTCGCTACACCTTC. It translates to CASSDRGRGRYTF.

The CDR3, as DNA: TGTGCCACCAGTTTTAGCGGGAAAATCACAGATACGCAGTATTTT. This encodes CATSFSGKITDTQYF. The V gene is TRBV24-1, the J gene TRBJ2-3, with 8 bases lining up with TRBD2. From germline, CDR1 is KGHDR and CDR2 SFDVKD. V was pared by 6 bases and J by 2 bases, with 6 bases of the junction left unmatched. This CDR3 is 15 amino acids long.

This clonotype was observed many times. This rearrangement joins TRBV7-8 to TRBJ2-4; 13 bases are shared with TRBD2. The CDR3 contains 18 residues. CDR1 and CDR2 (germline): SGHVS, FQNEAQ. Trimming took 4 bases from V and 1 from J; bases not matched to a gene: 7. The CDR3 region is CASSYWTSGSLAKNIQYF. DNA of the CDR3: TGTGCCAGCAGCTACTGGACTAGCGGGAGTTTGGCCAAAAACATTCAGTACTTC.

In its sample, this clonotype was seen a few times. This sequence joins TRBV6-5 and TRBJ1-2, with TRBD1 matching over 7 bases. J lost 4 bases, V lost 0 bases, and 11 bases had no gene match. The CDR3 length is 17 residues. CDR1 is MNHEY, CDR2 SVGAGI, per germline. In DNA, the CDR3 is TGTGCCAGCAGTTACTCAAGAACAGGGGCAGTCGTCTATGGCTACACCTTC. It encodes CASSYSRTGAVVYGYTF.